These 26 T cell receptor beta chains were sequenced from one sample in a study of T cell responses to AZD1222 COVID-19 vaccine. TCRdb's table, derived via immunoSEQ multiplex PCR, lists solely in-frame clones and lacks some. This table has under 200,000 clones, over 85% appearing once. The source was peripheral blood, collected on day 0 of AZD1222 vaccination. The receptors stem from an adult in good health.

J is TRBJ2-5 and V is TRBV10-3; unclear D gene. The CDR3 runs 16 residues. V lost 2 bases and J lost 5, with 18 bases in between. Germline CDR1 and CDR2: ENHRY and SYGVKD. The DNA of the CDR3 is TGTGCCATCAGTGAGAAGGCAGTCATTCAAGCGGAGACCCAGTACTTC. This encodes CAISEKAVIQAETQYF.

The chain carries TRBV3-1 (or the pseudogene TRBV3-2) and TRBJ1-2; D ambiguous. Trimming shortened V by 2 bases and J by 8 bases, and 6 bases separated the two germline ends. Germline assignment: CDR1 LGHDT and CDR2 YNNKEL (reference sequence). The CDR3 length is 11 residues. CDR3 sequence: CASSQSGGYTF. The CDR3 DNA reads as TGTGCCAGCAGCCAAAGTGGAGGCTACACCTTC.

The chain is built from TRBV3-1 (or the pseudogene TRBV3-2) and TRBJ1-1; no definite D call. CDR1 LGHDT and CDR2 YNNKEL come from the germline V gene (reference sequence). The CDR3 contains 15 residues. The germline V and J ends were trimmed by 5 bases and 2 bases, with 15 bases remaining between them. The CDR3 coding sequence is TGTGCCAGCAGCGCCCACTATAGTCGCAACACTGAAGCTTTCTTT. Translating it yields CASSAHYSRNTEAFF.

The table lists this clone with a count of one. This chain uses TRBV5-1 with TRBJ2-7, with D possibly being TRBD1 (7 bases). Germline V gives CDR1 SGHRS, CDR2 YFSETQ. V lost 4 bases and J 4 bases, leaving 18 bases between the germline ends. CDR3 length equals 15 residues. The CDR3 sequence is CASSPGDSNPYEQYF. The CDR3 DNA is TGCGCCAGCAGCCCGGGGGACAGCAACCCATACGAGCAGTACTTC. Filled out from reference TRBV5-1 and TRBJ2-7, the complete variable domain reads KAGVTQTPRYLIKTRGQQVTLSCSPISGHRSVSWYQQTPGQGLQFLFEYFSETQRNKGNFPGRFSGRQFSNSRSEMNVSTLELGDSALYLCASSPGDSNPYEQYFGPGTRLTVT.

The chain has TRBV3-1 (or the pseudogene TRBV3-2) and TRBJ2-7; perhaps TRBD2 as D (6 bases). This CDR3 comprises 15 residues. Looked up from germline, CDR1 is LGHDT and CDR2 is YNNKEL (reference sequence). Trimming removed 0 bases from V and 7 bases from J, with 16 bases in between. CDR3 region: CASSQDLTGGGEQYF. CDR3 coding DNA: TGTGCCAGCAGCCAAGATCTAACCGGGGGTGGGGAGCAGTACTTC.

The chain carries TRBV18 and TRBJ2-1, with D unresolved. The germline V gene has CDR1 KGHSH and CDR2 LQKENI. This CDR3 is 13 amino acids long. V lost 4 bases to trimming and J lost 1 base, with 5 bases between them. The DNA for the CDR3 is TGTGCCAGCTCACTGCAATCCTACAATGAGCAGTTCTTC. Translating gives CASSLQSYNEQFF.

The rearrangement links TRBV21-1 to TRBJ2-3; the D call TRBD2 from the table was never checked on the DNA. TRBV21-1 is designated a pseudogene. The CDR3 has 15 residues. The CDR3 nucleotides read TGTGCCAGCTTTACTAGCGGGCCTTTTGCAGATACGCAGTATTTT. Amino acid sequence: CASFTSGPFADTQYF.

This chain connects TRBV9 to TRBJ1-2; D remains unclear. The V gene lost 0 bases and the J gene lost 8 bases, with 14 bases spanning the gap. This CDR3 is 14 amino acids long. Germline lookup yields CDR1 SGDLS and CDR2 YYNGEE. The CDR3 sequence is CASSVEFGQYGYTF. DNA for the CDR3: TGTGCCAGCAGCGTAGAGTTTGGGCAGTACGGCTACACCTTC.

This rearrangement joins TRBV28 to TRBJ1-2; D uncertain. Germline CDR1 MDHEN, CDR2 SYDVKM. V lost 7 bases and J 8 bases, leaving 11 bases between the germline ends. This CDR3 spans 11 amino acids. CDR3 DNA sequence: TGTGCCAGCAAGATTAAAGAAGGCTACACCTTC. Translation gives CASKIKEGYTF.

This chain links TRBV12-3 or TRBV12-4 with TRBJ1-1; D unresolved. The CDR3 extends over 11 amino acids. The V end was cut by 3 bases, the J end by 7 bases, with 6 bases between. The CDR3 region has the DNA TGTGCCAGCAGTTTTTCCGGTGAAGCTTTCTTT. Residues: CASSFSGEAFF.

The chain has TRBV5-1 and TRBJ2-3; unclear D gene. CDR3 length equals 13 residues. Looked up from germline, CDR1 is SGHRS and CDR2 is YFSETQ. The V end was cut by 3 bases, the J end by 2 bases, with 7 bases between. This chain's CDR3 is CASSSGATDTQYF. The CDR3 nucleotides read TGCGCCAGCAGCTCCGGAGCCACAGATACGCAGTATTTT.

This rearrangement joins TRBV3-1 (or the pseudogene TRBV3-2) to TRBJ2-3, with D hard to call. The germline V and J ends were trimmed by 4 bases and 2 bases, with 4 bases remaining between them. CDR1 LGHDT and CDR2 YNNKEL come from the germline V gene (reference sequence). The CDR3 consists of 12 residues. The chain's CDR3 is CASSLATDTQYF. DNA for the CDR3: TGTGCCAGCAGCCTTGCCACAGATACGCAGTATTTT.

In DNA form, the CDR3 reads TGTGCCAGCAGTTTCACCCCCTCGCTGGGCGGTGGCTACACCTTC. It codes for CASSFTPSLGGGYTF. This chain uses TRBV27 with TRBJ1-2; D uncertain. The CDR3 has 15 residues. CDR1 is MNHEY, CDR2 SMNVEV, per germline (reference sequence). V lost 3 bases to trimming and J lost 7 bases, with 18 bases between them.

The V gene is TRBV6-5, the J gene TRBJ1-3; TRBD1 is a possible D gene (6 bases). This CDR3 contains 15 residues. V lost 5 bases to trimming and J lost 2 bases, with 13 bases between them. Germline V gene sequence: CDR1 MNHEY, CDR2 SVGAGI. CDR3 region: CASSHGGGPGNTIYF. The CDR3 DNA reads as TGTGCCAGCAGTCACGGGGGGGGGCCTGGAAACACCATATATTTT.

The chain is built from TRBV5-4 and TRBJ1-6, with 8 bases matching TRBD1. J lost 8 bases, V lost 2 bases, and 6 bases had no gene match. In germline, CDR1 is SGHNT, CDR2 YYREEE (reference sequence). This CDR3 is built from 15 residues. CDR3 in amino acids: CASSLDRGFYSPLHF. DNA of the CDR3: TGTGCCAGCAGCTTAGACAGGGGATTTTATTCACCCCTCCACTTT.

The chain is built from TRBV28 and TRBJ1-2, with D hard to call. CDR3 length equals 13 residues. Germline CDR1 reads MDHEN; CDR2 reads SYDVKM. V was shortened by 3 bases and J by 5 bases, with 10 bases between the two germline ends. The CDR3 DNA reads TGTGCCAGCAGTTTGCCCCCCCAATATGGCTACACCTTC. It translates to CASSLPPQYGYTF.

The chain couples TRBV5-4 to TRBJ2-3; 7 bases agree with TRBD1. The CDR3 extends over 17 amino acids. Germline V gives CDR1 SGHNT, CDR2 YYREEE (reference sequence). V dropped 5 bases and J dropped 2; count of bases not matched to a gene: 14. CDR3 loop: CASRGPPRGPNTDTQYF. CDR3 bases: TGTGCCAGCAGGGGGCCACCGAGGGGGCCCAACACAGATACGCAGTATTTT. The whole variable domain, remainder taken from reference TRBV5-4 and TRBJ2-3, is ETGVTQSPTHLIKTRGQQVTLRCSSQSGHNTVSWYQQALGQGPQFIFQYYREEENGRGNFPPRFSGLQFPNYSSELNVNALELDDSALYLCASRGPPRGPNTDTQYFGPGTRLTVL.

The rearrangement links TRBV28 to TRBJ1-2; no reliable D call. The CDR3 runs 13 residues. Germline CDR1 and CDR2: MDHEN and SYDVKM. V was cut by 3 bases and J by 3 bases, with 8 bases left in between. CDR3 sequence reads: CASSLSVDYGYTF. CDR3 nucleotides: TGTGCCAGCAGTTTGAGTGTGGACTATGGCTACACCTTC.

The chain has TRBV10-1 and TRBJ2-1; the match to TRBD2 covers 15 bases. V trimming: 10 bases; J trimming: 9 bases; junction bases outside the gene matches: 7. CDR1 WNHNN and CDR2 SYGVQD come from the germline V gene (reference sequence). CDR3 size: 14 residues. The CDR3 protein is CATKGLAGGGEQFF. The CDR3 DNA sequence: TGCGCCACTAAGGGACTAGCGGGAGGAGGTGAGCAGTTCTTC.

The gene calls are TRBV12-3 or TRBV12-4 and TRBJ1-5, with D perhaps TRBD1 (5 bases). This CDR3 spans 13 amino acids. Trimming removed 6 bases at V and 11 bases at J, with 17 bases between. CDR3 region: CASRDGSWGAQHF. The CDR3 bases are TGTGCCAGCAGGGACGGCAGCTGGGGGGCCCAGCATTTT.

For this clone: The same CDR3 is also encoded by other DNA sequences in this sample. V and J are TRBV3-1 (or the pseudogene TRBV3-2) and TRBJ2-1, with D possibly matching TRBD2 (6 bases). Germline loops: CDR1 LGHDT, CDR2 YNNKEL (reference sequence). The CDR3 runs 15 residues. Trimming stripped 3 bases from V and 1 base from J, with 10 bases between. The chain's CDR3 is CASSQGLASYNEQFF. CDR3 DNA sequence: TGTGCCAGCAGCCAGGGTCTAGCGTCCTACAATGAGCAGTTCTTC.

The chain carries TRBV5-4 and TRBJ1-2; maybe TRBD1 (5 bases). There are 15 residues in the CDR3. The germline gives CDR1 SGHNT, CDR2 YYREEE (reference sequence). Trimming took 4 bases from V and 3 from J, leaving 16 bases between them. For the CDR3, the DNA is TGTGCCAGCAGCGCAAGGGACCGAGCTGACTATGGCTACACCTTC. Translation: CASSARDRADYGYTF.

The chain joins TRBV3-1 (or the pseudogene TRBV3-2) to TRBJ1-1; D gene uncertain. Trimming removed 0 bases from V and 0 bases from J, with 14 bases in between. From germline, CDR1 is LGHDT and CDR2 YNNKEL (reference sequence). CDR3 size: 17 residues. The CDR3 coding sequence is TGTGCCAGCAGCCAAGATTTACCGGGAATCATGAACACTGAAGCTTTCTTT. Protein sequence: CASSQDLPGIMNTEAFF.

Only one count was recorded for this clone. V gene TRBV2 combines with J gene TRBJ2-4, with 10 positions matching TRBD1. This CDR3 contains 15 residues. From germline, CDR1 is SNHLY and CDR2 FYNNEI. Losses at the gene ends were 6 bases for V and 3 bases for J; bases not matched to a gene: 5. CDR3 sequence (DNA): TGTGCCAGCAGAGAGGACAGGGGGGGCAAAAACATTCAGTACTTC. It specifies CASREDRGGKNIQYF.

This chain links TRBV5-5 with TRBJ1-1; TRBD1 matches 8 bases. The CDR3 length is 15 residues. Losses at the gene ends were 3 bases for V and 8 bases for J; bases not matched to a gene: 12. The germline CDR1 and CDR2 sequences are SGHKS and YYEKEE (reference sequence). The CDR3 spells CASSSQGAHYEEAFF. CDR3 DNA: TGTGCCAGCAGCTCCCAGGGGGCCCATTACGAAGAAGCTTTCTTT.

V and J are TRBV11-3 and TRBJ2-3; D is unclear. Germline CDR1 SGHNT, CDR2 YENEEA. The CDR3 sequence is 13 residues long. V dropped 3 bases and J dropped 6 bases, with 10 bases sitting between them. The CDR3 bases are TGTGCCAGCAGCTTGAGCTATGGCGATACGCAGTATTTT. Translated, it gives CASSLSYGDTQYF.